The rows below give T cell receptor beta chains drawn from one sample of a study of T cells after yellow fever vaccination. TCRdb reanalysed the 5' RACE reads using MiXCR and keeps one entry per CDR3 protein. The sample shows some 300,000 distinct CDR3 sequences, 7.5% to 9.5% of them seen only once. The sample here was CD4+ T cells sorted from PBMCs, taken 5 days after the yellow fever booster vaccination. Receptor source: a young man who received the YFV17D yellow fever vaccine. Each CDR3 is given with its conserved first and last residue. A D gene is named only where the DNA matches it firmly. Expanded clones get a size class; other rows say once, few or many, or leave the size out.

v_gene: TRBV5-4; abundance: .; len: 13; d_gene: .; j_gene: TRBJ2-3; CDR3nt: TGTGCCAGCACCAAAGCCACTGGAGATACGCAGTATTTT; CDR3aa: CASTKATGDTQYF
v_gene: TRBV25-1; abundance: .; len: 16; d_gene: TRBD1; j_gene: TRBJ2-5; CDR3nt: TGTGCCAGCAGTGAAAGCCGGGACAGGCAGTCAGGGACCCAGTACTTC; CDR3aa: CASSESRDRQSGTQYF
v_gene: TRBV7-9; abundance: .; len: 16; d_gene: TRBD1; j_gene: TRBJ2-1; CDR3nt: TGTGCCAGCAGCTATTACCGGGACAGGGGTGAGAATGAGCAGTTCTTC; CDR3aa: CASSYYRDRGENEQFF
v_gene: TRBV30; abundance: few; len: 15; d_gene: .; j_gene: TRBJ2-2; CDR3nt: TGTGCCTGGAGTGTGGGACACACGAACACCGGGGAGCTGTTTTTT; CDR3aa: CAWSVGHTNTGELFF
v_gene: TRBV7-9; abundance: few; len: 12; d_gene: .; j_gene: TRBJ1-2; CDR3nt: TGTGCCAGCAGCTTTCCGGCAGAAGGCTACACCTTC; CDR3aa: CASSFPAEGYTF
v_gene: TRBV7-2; abundance: .; len: 12; d_gene: TRBD1; j_gene: TRBJ1-6; CDR3nt: TGTGCCAGCAGCGGACAGGTACCACCCCTCCACTTT; CDR3aa: CASSGQVPPLHF
v_gene: TRBV5-5; abundance: .; len: 14; d_gene: .; j_gene: TRBJ2-5; CDR3nt: TGTGCCAGCAGCTTGTCCGTCAGGGAAGAGACCCAGTACTTC; CDR3aa: CASSLSVREETQYF
v_gene: TRBV5-1; abundance: many; len: 15; d_gene: .; j_gene: TRBJ2-2; CDR3nt: TGCGCCAGCACCTTAGACACGACTAACACCGGGGAGCTGTTTTTT; CDR3aa: CASTLDTTNTGELFF
v_gene: TRBV4-2; abundance: few; len: 11; d_gene: .; j_gene: TRBJ2-1; CDR3nt: TGTGCCAGCAGCCAAGTCCATGAGCAGTTCTTC; CDR3aa: CASSQVHEQFF
v_gene: TRBV19; abundance: few; len: 15; d_gene: .; j_gene: TRBJ1-5; CDR3nt: TGTGCCAGTGTCAGGGGCGCCAATAGCAATCAGCCCCAGCATTTT; CDR3aa: CASVRGANSNQPQHF
v_gene: TRBV7-2; abundance: many; len: 14; d_gene: .; j_gene: TRBJ1-2; CDR3nt: TGTGCCAGCAGCTTCGCCCCTGGGCAGTGGAGGTACACCTTC; CDR3aa: CASSFAPGQWRYTF
v_gene: TRBV10-3; abundance: many; len: 14; d_gene: TRBD1; j_gene: TRBJ2-7; CDR3nt: TGTGCCATCAGAGGTGAGACAGGGGAAGGGAAGCAGTACTTC; CDR3aa: CAIRGETGEGKQYF
v_gene: TRBV6-5; abundance: .; len: 12; d_gene: .; j_gene: TRBJ1-5; CDR3nt: TGTGCCAGCAGGACATCAAATCAGCCCCAGCATTTT; CDR3aa: CASRTSNQPQHF
v_gene: TRBV5-1; abundance: .; len: 14; d_gene: .; j_gene: TRBJ2-7; CDR3nt: TGCGCCAGCAGCTCCCAGGGAGAGTCCTACGAGCAGTACTTC; CDR3aa: CASSSQGESYEQYF
v_gene: TRBV20-1; abundance: .; len: 13; d_gene: .; j_gene: TRBJ2-3; CDR3nt: TGCAGTGCTAGAGTGACAGGCACAGATACGCAGTATTTT; CDR3aa: CSARVTGTDTQYF
v_gene: TRBV29-1; abundance: many; len: 15; d_gene: TRBD2; j_gene: TRBJ2-1; CDR3nt: TGCAGCACCGGAGGGGTCGGGACTAGCTTTGGTGAGCAGTTCTTC; CDR3aa: CSTGGVGTSFGEQFF
v_gene: TRBV5-4; abundance: many; len: 13; d_gene: .; j_gene: TRBJ1-3; CDR3nt: TGTGCCAGCAGCTTGGCCCAGGGCAACACCATATATTTT; CDR3aa: CASSLAQGNTIYF
v_gene: TRBV7-2; abundance: many; len: 15; d_gene: TRBD1; j_gene: TRBJ2-1; CDR3nt: TGTGCCAGCAGCTTAGTTGGGACAGGGGACAATGAGCAGTTCTTC; CDR3aa: CASSLVGTGDNEQFF
v_gene: TRBV4-2; abundance: many; len: 16; d_gene: .; j_gene: TRBJ2-3; CDR3nt: TGTGCCAGCAGCCCCCCCTCGACCTCTAGCACAGATACGCAGTATTTT; CDR3aa: CASSPPSTSSTDTQYF
v_gene: TRBV6-2/TRBV6-3; abundance: many; len: 17; d_gene: TRBD2; j_gene: TRBJ2-1; CDR3nt: TGTGCCAGCAGTAAACAATATACCGGGACTACCTACAATGAGCAGTTCTTC; CDR3aa: CASSKQYTGTTYNEQFF
v_gene: TRBV7-2; abundance: .; len: 14; d_gene: TRBD2; j_gene: TRBJ2-3; CDR3nt: TGTGCCAGCAGCCCTCGCGCGGGGGCAGATACGCAGTATTTT; CDR3aa: CASSPRAGADTQYF
v_gene: TRBV24-1; abundance: many; len: 12; d_gene: .; j_gene: TRBJ1-2; CDR3nt: TGTGCCACCAGGGGAGGGGAGGAAGGCTACACCTTC; CDR3aa: CATRGGEEGYTF
v_gene: TRBV6-6; abundance: .; len: 15; d_gene: TRBD1; j_gene: TRBJ1-2; CDR3nt: TGTGCCAGCAGTTATCAGACCGGGACAGGGAATGGCTACACCTTC; CDR3aa: CASSYQTGTGNGYTF
v_gene: TRBV4-3; abundance: many; len: 15; d_gene: .; j_gene: TRBJ1-1; CDR3nt: TGCGCCAGCAGCCAATCCGGGACCATCGGGGCTGAAGCTTTCTTT; CDR3aa: CASSQSGTIGAEAFF
v_gene: TRBV5-5; abundance: few; len: 16; d_gene: TRBD2; j_gene: TRBJ2-5; CDR3nt: TGTGCCAGCAGCCCTCGACTAGCGGGGCTCCAAGAGACCCAGTACTTC; CDR3aa: CASSPRLAGLQETQYF
v_gene: TRBV24-1; abundance: few; len: 16; d_gene: TRBD1; j_gene: TRBJ2-1; CDR3nt: TGTGCCACCAGTGACGCGACAGGGGGCTTGTACAATGAGCAGTTCTTC; CDR3aa: CATSDATGGLYNEQFF
v_gene: TRBV20-1; abundance: many; len: 13; d_gene: .; j_gene: TRBJ2-1; CDR3nt: TGCAGTCCGCTGGCGGTACAAAGCGATGAGCAGTTCTTC; CDR3aa: CSPLAVQSDEQFF
v_gene: TRBV6-5; abundance: few; len: 16; d_gene: TRBD2; j_gene: TRBJ2-3; CDR3nt: TGTGCCAGCAGTTCTGGACTAGCGGGATTTACAGATACGCAGTATTTT; CDR3aa: CASSSGLAGFTDTQYF
v_gene: TRBV7-2; abundance: few; len: 15; d_gene: .; j_gene: TRBJ1-5; CDR3nt: TGTGCCAGCAGCTTCTTCGGGGGTTACAATCAGCCCCAGCATTTT; CDR3aa: CASSFFGGYNQPQHF
v_gene: TRBV7-9; abundance: few; len: 14; d_gene: .; j_gene: TRBJ2-1; CDR3nt: TGTGCCAGCAGGTTGACAGAGGGCTGGAATGAGCAGTTCTTC; CDR3aa: CASRLTEGWNEQFF
v_gene: TRBV6-6; abundance: .; len: 15; d_gene: TRBD2; j_gene: TRBJ2-5; CDR3nt: TGTGCCAGCAGTTACTCCGGCGGGGGGGTGGAGACCCAGTACTTC; CDR3aa: CASSYSGGGVETQYF